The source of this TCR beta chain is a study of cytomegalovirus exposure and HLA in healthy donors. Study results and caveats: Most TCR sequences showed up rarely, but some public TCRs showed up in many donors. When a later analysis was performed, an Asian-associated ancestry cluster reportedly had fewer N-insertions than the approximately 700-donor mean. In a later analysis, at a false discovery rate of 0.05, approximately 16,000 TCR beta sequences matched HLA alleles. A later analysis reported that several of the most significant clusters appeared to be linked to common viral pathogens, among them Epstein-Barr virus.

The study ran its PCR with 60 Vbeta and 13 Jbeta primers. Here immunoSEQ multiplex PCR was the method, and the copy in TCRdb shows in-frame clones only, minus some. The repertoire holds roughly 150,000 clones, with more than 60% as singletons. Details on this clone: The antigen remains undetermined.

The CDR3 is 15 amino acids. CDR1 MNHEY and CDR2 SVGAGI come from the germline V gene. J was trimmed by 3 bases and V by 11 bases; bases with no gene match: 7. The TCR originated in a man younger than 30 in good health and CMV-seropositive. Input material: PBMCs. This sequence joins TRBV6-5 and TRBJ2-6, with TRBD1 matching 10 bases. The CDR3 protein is CAAMTGGFGANVLTF. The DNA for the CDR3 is TGTGCCGCGATGACAGGGGGCTTTGGGGCCAACGTCCTGACTTTC.